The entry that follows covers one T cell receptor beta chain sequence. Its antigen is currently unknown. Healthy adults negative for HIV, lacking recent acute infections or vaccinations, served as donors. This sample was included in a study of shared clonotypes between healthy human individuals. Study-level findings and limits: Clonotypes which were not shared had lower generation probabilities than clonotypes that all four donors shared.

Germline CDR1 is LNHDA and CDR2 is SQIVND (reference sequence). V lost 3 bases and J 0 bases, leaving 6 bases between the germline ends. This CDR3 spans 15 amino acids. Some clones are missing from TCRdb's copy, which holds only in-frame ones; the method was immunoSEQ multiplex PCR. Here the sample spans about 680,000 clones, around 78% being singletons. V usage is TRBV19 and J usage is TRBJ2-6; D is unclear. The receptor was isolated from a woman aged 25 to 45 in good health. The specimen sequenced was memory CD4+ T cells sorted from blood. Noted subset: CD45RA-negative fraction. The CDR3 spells CASSMWTSGANVLTF. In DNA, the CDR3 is TGTGCCAGTAGTATGTGGACCTCTGGGGCCAACGTCCTGACTTTC.